The source of this T cell receptor beta chain is a study of cytomegalovirus exposure and HLA in healthy donors. Use of 60 Vbeta and 13 Jbeta primers characterized the PCR. The method was immunoSEQ multiplex PCR; TCRdb's version includes in-frame clones alone and lacks a portion of them. The table includes 110,000 to 150,000 clones, under 90% detected once. CDR3 size: 16 residues. V lost 4 bases, J lost 2 bases, and 9 bases stayed unmatched. The germline V gene encodes CDR1 SGHRS and CDR2 YFSETQ. Sequencing was performed on PBMCs. The clonotype originates from a middle-aged man in good health and CMV-seronegative. The V call is TRBV5-1, the J call TRBJ2-4; the match to TRBD1 covers 7 bases. The CDR3, as DNA: TGCGCCAGCAGCCCGGGACCGACAGGGTCCAAAAACATTCAGTACTTC. This codes for CASSPGPTGSKNIQYF.